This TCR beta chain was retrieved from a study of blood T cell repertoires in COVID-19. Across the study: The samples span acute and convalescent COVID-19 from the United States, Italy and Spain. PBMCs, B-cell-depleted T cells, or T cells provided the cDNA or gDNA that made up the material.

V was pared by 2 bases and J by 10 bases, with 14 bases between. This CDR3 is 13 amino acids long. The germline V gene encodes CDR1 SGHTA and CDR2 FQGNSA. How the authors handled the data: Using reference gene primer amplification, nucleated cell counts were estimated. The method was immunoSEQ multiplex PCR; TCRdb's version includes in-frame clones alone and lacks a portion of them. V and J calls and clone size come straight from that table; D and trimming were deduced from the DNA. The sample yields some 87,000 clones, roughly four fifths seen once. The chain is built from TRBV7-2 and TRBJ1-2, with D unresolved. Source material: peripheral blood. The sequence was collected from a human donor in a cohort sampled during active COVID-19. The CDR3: CASSLNRRIDYTF. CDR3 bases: TGTGCCAGCAGCTTAAACCGGAGAATCGACTACACCTTC.